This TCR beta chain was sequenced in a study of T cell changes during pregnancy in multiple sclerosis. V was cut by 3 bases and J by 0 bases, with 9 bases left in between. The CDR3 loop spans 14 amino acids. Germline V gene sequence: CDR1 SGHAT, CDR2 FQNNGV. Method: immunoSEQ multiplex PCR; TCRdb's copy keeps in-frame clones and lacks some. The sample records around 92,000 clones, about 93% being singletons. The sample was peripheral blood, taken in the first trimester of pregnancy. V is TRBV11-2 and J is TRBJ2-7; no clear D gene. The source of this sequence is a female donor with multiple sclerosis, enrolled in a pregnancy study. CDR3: CASSFGFSSYEQYF. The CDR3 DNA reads TGTGCCAGCAGCTTCGGGTTTAGCTCCTACGAGCAGTACTTC.